The 18 T cell receptor beta chains presented below share a single source sample, sequenced in a study of control samples from healthy donors and cancer patients. TCRdb's copy holds only in-frame clones and misses some; the assay was immunoSEQ multiplex PCR. The table has fewer than 500,000 clones, approximately 92% seen once. Input material: PBMCs. These receptors came from a man in his forties with head and neck cancer.

CDR3 in amino acids: CASSEQSFGNSPLHF. The CDR3 DNA reads as TGTGCCAGCAGTGAACAGAGTTTCGGGAATTCACCCCTCCACTTT. The V gene is TRBV6-4, the J gene TRBJ1-6, with D unresolved. V dropped 3 bases and J dropped 7 bases, with 13 bases sitting between them. Germline lookup yields CDR1 MRHNA and CDR2 SNTAGT. CDR3 length equals 15 residues.

J is TRBJ2-7 and V is TRBV30; a possible D gene is TRBD2 (5 bases). The germline V gene has CDR1 GTSNPN and CDR2 SVGIG (reference sequence). The CDR3 spans 13 residues. V was cut by 5 bases and J by 2 bases, with 13 bases left in between. CDR3 nucleotides: TGTGCCTGGCAACCGGGGAACCCCTACGAGCAGTACTTC. Protein product: CAWQPGNPYEQYF.

This clone was observed once. V gene TRBV29-1 combines with J gene TRBJ1-1; weak D call: TRBD1 (6 bases). Trimming removed 2 bases at V and 1 base at J, with 11 bases between. This CDR3 comprises 14 residues. Germline loops: CDR1 SQVTM, CDR2 ANQGSEA. The CDR3 DNA reads TGCAGCGTTGAAAGGCGACAGGCGAACACTGAAGCTTTCTTT. The encoded protein is CSVERRQANTEAFF.

J is TRBJ1-1 and V is TRBV6-1; the D is unclear. The CDR3 runs 13 residues. V gave up 2 bases and J gave up 11 bases, with 15 bases separating them. CDR1 MNHNS and CDR2 SASEGT come from the germline V gene. The CDR3 here is CASSETAALGAFF. Here the CDR3 DNA reads TGTGCCAGCAGTGAAACGGCCGCTCTTGGGGCTTTCTTT.

This chain connects TRBV4-3 to TRBJ1-1; D remains ambiguous. Trimming removed 1 base at V and 3 bases at J, with 9 bases between. From germline, CDR1 is LGHNA and CDR2 YSLEER. CDR3 length equals 14 residues. The CDR3 here is CASSQGPGYTEAFF. The CDR3 bases are TGCGCCAGCAGCCAAGGTCCGGGATACACTGAAGCTTTCTTT.

This clone was seen only a few times. The gene calls are TRBV7-6 and TRBJ2-1; a weak D match, TRBD1 (5 bases). The CDR3 is 15 amino acids. Trimming shortened V by 2 bases and J by 9 bases, and 17 bases separated the two germline ends. CDR1 is SGHVS, CDR2 FNYEAQ, per germline. The CDR3 DNA follows: TGTGCCAGCAGCTTAACCCAGGGCGGAGTTAGTGAGCAGTTCTTC. It encodes CASSLTQGGVSEQFF.

The CDR3 reads CASSQRGQGAVNTEAFF. The DNA for the CDR3 is TGCGCCAGCAGCCAAAGGGGGCAGGGAGCGGTTAACACTGAAGCTTTCTTT. The chain carries TRBV4-1 and TRBJ1-1; 7 bases are a match to TRBD1. V was clipped by 2 bases and J by 2 bases; unmatched bases: 11. The CDR3 totals 17 residues. CDR1 MGHRA and CDR2 YSYEKL come from the germline V gene.

The chain is built from TRBV23-1 and TRBJ1-1; D remains unclear. TRBV23-1 is given ORF status, its function remaining uncertain. V was cut by 0 bases and J by 1 base, with 15 bases left in between. The CDR3 sequence is 17 residues long. CDR3: CASSQSIGSPRNTEAFF. CDR3 sequence (DNA): TGCGCCAGCAGTCAATCAATAGGGAGCCCCCGGAACACTGAAGCTTTCTTT.

The gene calls are TRBV6-5 and TRBJ1-5; D may be TRBD1 (6 bases). Trimming cost V 2 bases and J 5 bases, with 7 bases left between them. The CDR3 loop spans 13 amino acids. CDR1 MNHEY and CDR2 SVGAGI come from the germline V gene. CDR3 loop: CASSYRGHQPQHF. CDR3 nucleotides: TGTGCCAGCAGTTACCGGGGGCATCAGCCCCAGCATTTT.

Concerning this clone itself: Other DNA sequences within the sample encode an identical CDR3. The chain uses TRBV3-1 (or the pseudogene TRBV3-2) and TRBJ2-5; D remains unclear. The germline V gene encodes CDR1 LGHDT and CDR2 YNNKEL (reference sequence). The CDR3 extends over 12 amino acids. V was shortened by 0 bases and J by 5 bases, with 4 bases between the two germline ends. The CDR3 is CASSQDRETQYF. DNA of the CDR3: TGTGCCAGCAGCCAAGATCGGGAGACCCAGTACTTC.

This clone was picked up many times. The chain employs TRBV28 and TRBJ2-3, with D perhaps matching TRBD1 (6 bases). V lost 5 bases to trimming and J lost 0 bases, with 12 bases between them. CDR3 length: 15 residues. CDR1 MDHEN and CDR2 SYDVKM come from the germline V gene. CDR3 DNA: TGTGCCAGCAGTCGGGACAAGACTAGCACAGATACGCAGTATTTT. Its translation is CASSRDKTSTDTQYF.

The chain links TRBV28 to TRBJ1-4; 12 bases line up with TRBD1. With 6 bases clipped from V and 3 bases from J, the junction kept 5 bases outside the gene matches. Germline CDR1 MDHEN, CDR2 SYDVKM. CDR3 length: 16 amino acids. CDR3 sequence reads: CASRGQGALANEKLFF. The CDR3 DNA sequence: TGTGCCAGCAGGGGACAGGGGGCGTTGGCTAATGAAAAACTGTTTTTT.

Comment on this clone: The identical CDR3 is also encoded by other nucleotide sequences in the sample. The rearrangement uses TRBV10-3 and TRBJ2-3, with 10 bases matching TRBD2. This CDR3 region has 14 residues. Germline assignment: CDR1 ENHRY and CDR2 SYGVKD. V lost 2 bases, J lost 4 bases, and 0 bases stayed unmatched. The CDR3 protein is CAISESGGADTQYF. The DNA of the CDR3 is TGTGCCATCAGTGAGAGCGGGGGGGCAGATACGCAGTATTTT.

The V call is TRBV5-6, the J call TRBJ2-3; maybe TRBD2 (6 bases). V was clipped by 4 bases and J by 1 base, with 16 bases between them. This CDR3 is built from 16 residues. CDR1 and CDR2 (germline): SGHDT, YYEEEE. CDR3 nucleotides: TGTGCCAGCAGCCGCCGGGTAGCGGAGCGCACAGATACGCAGTATTTT. Amino acid sequence: CASSRRVAERTDTQYF.

The CDR3 bases are TGTGCCAGCAGCCAAGCACAGGGGGCGATGCAAGCTTTCTTT. Its protein is CASSQAQGAMQAFF. This sequence joins TRBV4-2 and TRBJ1-1, with TRBD1 identical over 9 bases. Per the germline V gene, CDR1 is LGHNA and CDR2 is YNFKEQ. The trim removed 1 base at V and 9 bases at J, leaving 6 bases unmatched. This CDR3 is 14 amino acids long.

The chain links TRBV3-1 (or the pseudogene TRBV3-2) to TRBJ1-4; maybe TRBD1 (5 bases). Trimming stripped 4 bases from V and 5 bases from J, with 11 bases between. The germline V gene encodes CDR1 LGHDT and CDR2 YNNKEL (reference sequence). The CDR3 contains 14 residues. The DNA for the CDR3 is TGTGCCAGCAGCCCGGGACGTGAAAATGAAAAACTGTTTTTT. Translating it yields CASSPGRENEKLFF.

The chain combines TRBV27 with TRBJ2-1, with a weak D call TRBD1 (6 bases). The germline V and J ends were trimmed by 3 bases and 1 base, with 10 bases remaining between them. CDR1 and CDR2 (germline): MNHEY, SMNVEV (reference sequence). The CDR3 loop spans 15 amino acids. In nucleotides, the CDR3 is TGTGCCAGCAGTTTTGACAGGCTATCCTACAATGAGCAGTTCTTC. Residues: CASSFDRLSYNEQFF.

This chain joins TRBV28 and TRBJ1-5; 9 positions agree with TRBD1. Germline V gene data show CDR1 as MDHEN and CDR2 as SYDVKM. With 6 bases clipped from V and 6 bases from J, the junction kept 6 bases outside the gene matches. The CDR3 spans 14 residues. The CDR3 spells CASRDTGGRQPQHF. The CDR3 region has the DNA TGTGCCAGCAGAGACACAGGGGGCCGTCAGCCCCAGCATTTT.